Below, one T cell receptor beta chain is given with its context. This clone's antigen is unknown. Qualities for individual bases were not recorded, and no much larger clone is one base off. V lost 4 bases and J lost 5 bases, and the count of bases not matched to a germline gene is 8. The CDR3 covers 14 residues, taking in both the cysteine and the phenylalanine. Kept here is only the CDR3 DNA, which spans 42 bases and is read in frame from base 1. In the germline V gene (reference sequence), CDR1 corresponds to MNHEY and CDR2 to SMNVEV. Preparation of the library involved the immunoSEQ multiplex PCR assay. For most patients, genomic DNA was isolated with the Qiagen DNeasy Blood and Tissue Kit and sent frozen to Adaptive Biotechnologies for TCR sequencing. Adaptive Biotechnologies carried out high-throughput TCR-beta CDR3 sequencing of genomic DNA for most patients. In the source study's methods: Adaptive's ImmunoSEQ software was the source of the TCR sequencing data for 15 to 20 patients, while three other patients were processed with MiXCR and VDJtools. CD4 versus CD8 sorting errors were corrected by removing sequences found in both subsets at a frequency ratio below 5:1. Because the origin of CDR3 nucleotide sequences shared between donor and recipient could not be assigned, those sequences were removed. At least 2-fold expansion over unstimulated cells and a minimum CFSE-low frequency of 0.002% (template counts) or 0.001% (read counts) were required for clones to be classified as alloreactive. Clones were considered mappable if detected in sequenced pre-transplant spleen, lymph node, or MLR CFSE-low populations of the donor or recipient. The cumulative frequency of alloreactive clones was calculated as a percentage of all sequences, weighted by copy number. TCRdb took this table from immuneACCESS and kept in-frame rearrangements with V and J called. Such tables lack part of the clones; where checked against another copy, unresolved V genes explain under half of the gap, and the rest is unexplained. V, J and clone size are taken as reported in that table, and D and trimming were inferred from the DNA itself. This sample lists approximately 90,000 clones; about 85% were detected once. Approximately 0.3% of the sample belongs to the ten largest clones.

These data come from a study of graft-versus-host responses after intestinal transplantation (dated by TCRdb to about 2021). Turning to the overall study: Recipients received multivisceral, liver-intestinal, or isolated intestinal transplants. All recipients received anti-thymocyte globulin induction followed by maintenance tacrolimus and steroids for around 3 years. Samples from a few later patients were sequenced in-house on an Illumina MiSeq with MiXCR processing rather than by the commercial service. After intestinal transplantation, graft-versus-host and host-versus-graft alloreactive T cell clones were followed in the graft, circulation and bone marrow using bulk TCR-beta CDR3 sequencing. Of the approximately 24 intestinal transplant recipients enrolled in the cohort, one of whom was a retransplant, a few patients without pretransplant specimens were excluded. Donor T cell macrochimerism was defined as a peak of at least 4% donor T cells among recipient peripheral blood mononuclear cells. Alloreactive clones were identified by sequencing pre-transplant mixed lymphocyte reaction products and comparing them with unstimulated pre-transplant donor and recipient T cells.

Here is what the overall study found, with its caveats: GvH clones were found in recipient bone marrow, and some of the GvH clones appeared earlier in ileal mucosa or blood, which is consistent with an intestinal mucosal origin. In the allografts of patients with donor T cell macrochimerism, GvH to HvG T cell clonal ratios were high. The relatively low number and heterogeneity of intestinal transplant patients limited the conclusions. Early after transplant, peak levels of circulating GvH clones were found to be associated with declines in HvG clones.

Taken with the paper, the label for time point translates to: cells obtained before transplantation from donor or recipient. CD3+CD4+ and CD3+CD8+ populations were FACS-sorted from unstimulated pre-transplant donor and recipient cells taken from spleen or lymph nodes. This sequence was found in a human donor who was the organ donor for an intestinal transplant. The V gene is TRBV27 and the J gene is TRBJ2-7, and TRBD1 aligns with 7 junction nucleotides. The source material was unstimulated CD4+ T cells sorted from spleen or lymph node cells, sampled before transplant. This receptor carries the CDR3 CASSSSRGTNEQYF. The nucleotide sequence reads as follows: TGTGCCAGCAGTTCTTCCAGGGGGACCAACGAGCAGTACTTC.